This passage covers 11 T cell receptor beta chains from one sample sequenced in a study of blood T cell repertoires in COVID-19. The protocol was immunoSEQ multiplex PCR, while the TCRdb copy is restricted to in-frame clones and leaves out a portion. The table includes about 70,000 clones, about 85% detected once. The specimen sequenced was peripheral blood. These receptors came from a woman aged 80 or over with active or convalescent COVID-19.

The chain recombines TRBV20-1 with TRBJ1-2, with 9 bases fitting TRBD1. Germline V lookup: CDR1 DFQATT, CDR2 SNEGSKA (reference sequence). The J segment lost 2 bases and the V segment lost 3 bases, leaving 10 bases of the junction unmatched. The CDR3 is 16 residues long. The CDR3 protein is CSASDWTGDLNYGYTF. In nucleotides, the CDR3 is TGCAGTGCTAGTGACTGGACAGGGGACCTGAACTATGGCTACACCTTC.

The chain joins TRBV12-3 or TRBV12-4 to TRBJ2-7, with D perhaps matching TRBD2 (6 bases). This CDR3 spans 13 amino acids. V was shortened by 1 base and J by 3 bases, with 7 bases between the two germline ends. The CDR3 sequence: CASSLVEGYEQYF. CDR3 sequence (DNA): TGTGCCAGCAGTTTAGTGGAGGGCTACGAGCAGTACTTC.

The CDR3 DNA reads as TGTGCCAGCAGCGTTTCTGGGACAGGGTATGAAAAACTGTTTTTT. Translation: CASSVSGTGYEKLFF. V and J are TRBV9 and TRBJ1-4; 9 positions agree with TRBD1. Germline V lookup: CDR1 SGDLS, CDR2 YYNGEE. There are 15 residues in the CDR3. V dropped 2 bases and J dropped 6; count of bases not matched to a gene: 5.

The chain employs TRBV7-8 and TRBJ2-2; tentative D call: TRBD2 (6 bases). The CDR3 runs 14 residues. Trimming left V 7 bases short and J 2 bases short, with 11 bases between. CDR1 is SGHVS and CDR2 is FQNEAQ in the germline V gene. CDR3 DNA: TGTGCCAGCATGGGACTTTTCAACACCGGGGAGCTGTTTTTT. Translation gives CASMGLFNTGELFF.

CDR3 loop: CASSYAGQGGYEQYF. DNA of the CDR3: TGTGCCAGCAGTTACGCGGGACAGGGCGGCTACGAGCAGTACTTC. The gene calls are TRBV6-5 and TRBJ2-7; 9 bases agree with TRBD1. The germline gives CDR1 MNHEY, CDR2 SVGAGI. The CDR3 extends over 15 amino acids. With V trimmed by 2 bases and J by 3 bases, 5 bases remained unmatched.

There are a few counts of this clone. The rearrangement links TRBV6-5 to TRBJ1-1, with 7 bases matching TRBD1. Per germline, CDR1 MNHEY and CDR2 SVGAGI. CDR3 size: 13 residues. V gave up 6 bases and J gave up 6 bases; unmatched junction bases: 7. This CDR3 is CASRGQIMPEAFF. Here the CDR3 DNA reads TGTGCCAGCAGGGGACAGATAATGCCTGAAGCTTTCTTT.

This clone was found many times. The J gene is TRBJ1-1, the V gene TRBV10-2; D gene uncertain. V lost 11 bases to trimming and J lost 2 bases, with 12 bases between them. This CDR3 is 12 amino acids long. Germline values: CDR1 WSHSY, CDR2 SAAADI. CDR3 sequence reads: CAAYSVNTEAFF. The DNA of the CDR3 is TGCGCCGCCTATTCGGTCAACACTGAAGCTTTCTTT.

Only a few counts were recorded for this clone. The sample contains more than one DNA sequence encoding this CDR3. The V and J genes are TRBV4-3 and TRBJ1-1; tentative D call: TRBD1 (5 bases). Trimming cost V 1 base and J 0 bases, with 9 bases left between them. The CDR3 runs 15 residues. Germline CDR1 reads LGHNA; CDR2 reads YSLEER. The CDR3 DNA is TGCGCCAGCAGCCAAGGCCTACAGGTGAACACTGAAGCTTTCTTT. It yields the protein CASSQGLQVNTEAFF.

This clone was observed a single time. The chain links TRBV5-5 to TRBJ2-1; the D gene is possibly TRBD1 (5 bases). The germline V gene has CDR1 SGHKS and CDR2 YYEKEE (reference sequence). The CDR3 length is 18 residues. V was clipped by 2 bases and J by 7 bases, with 25 bases between them. CDR3 residues: CASSFRQGRFTLGNEQFF. In nucleotides, the CDR3 is TGTGCCAGCAGCTTCCGGCAGGGCCGTTTTACGTTGGGGAATGAGCAGTTCTTC.

This clone has only a few counts. J is TRBJ1-5 and V is TRBV19; possible D gene TRBD1, 6 bases. This CDR3 has 14 amino acids. Trimming removed 6 bases from V and 7 bases from J, with 16 bases in between. From germline, CDR1 is LNHDA and CDR2 SQIVND (reference sequence). The CDR3 loop is CASSPEGGTQPQHF. The CDR3 nucleotides are TGTGCCAGTAGCCCCGAGGGGGGGACGCAGCCCCAGCATTTT. Drawing the rest from reference TRBV19 and TRBJ1-5, the complete variable domain is DGGITQSPKYLFRKEGQNVTLSCEQNLNHDAMYWYRQDPGQGLRLIYYSQIVNDFQKGDIAEGYSVSREKKESFPLTVTSAQKNPTAFYLCASSPEGGTQPQHFGDGTRLSIL.

The chain links TRBV5-6 to TRBJ1-3, with no clear D. V was cut by 5 bases and J by 2 bases, with 11 bases left in between. Per the germline V gene, CDR1 is SGHDT and CDR2 is YYEEEE. The CDR3 sequence is 14 residues long. CDR3 sequence reads: CASSFYSTGNTIYF. The CDR3 DNA is TGTGCCAGCAGTTTCTACAGTACTGGAAACACCATATATTTT.